Following are 3 T cell receptor beta chains from one sample sequenced in a study of cytomegalovirus exposure and HLA in healthy donors. Vbeta (60) and Jbeta (13) primers were used in the PCR. This table comes from immunoSEQ multiplex PCR, and its TCRdb copy is limited to in-frame clones, with some not included. The data show approximately 80,000 clones, with 60% to 75% seen just once and around 10% held by the top ten. Sequencing was carried out using PBMCs. The receptors come from a woman between 40 and 55 years old in good health and CMV-seropositive.

This chain connects TRBV18 to TRBJ2-7; 11 bases fit TRBD2. The CDR3 extends over 16 amino acids. J gave up 0 bases and V 6 bases, and 7 bases lay outside the gene matches. Germline V gene data show CDR1 as KGHSH and CDR2 as LQKENI. The CDR3 nucleotides are TGTGCCAGCTCTCTTGGACTAGCGGGCCTCTCCTACGAGCAGTACTTC. Amino acids: CASSLGLAGLSYEQYF.

This clone has more than one count but fewer than ten. The chain employs TRBV7-9 and TRBJ1-2, with 10 bases lining up with TRBD1. Looked up from germline, CDR1 is SEHNR and CDR2 is FQNEAQ (reference sequence). The ends lost 7 bases at V and 3 bases at J; junction bases unmatched: 14. This CDR3 is 17 amino acids long. This CDR3 reads CASIPRTAGTGDYGYTF. CDR3 nucleotide sequence: TGTGCCAGCATCCCTAGGACAGCCGGGACAGGGGACTATGGCTACACCTTC.

The rearrangement joins TRBV18 to TRBJ2-3, with TRBD2 as a possible D gene (6 bases). The CDR3 has 12 residues. Germline lookup yields CDR1 KGHSH and CDR2 LQKENI. With 5 bases removed from V and 6 bases from J, the gap between germline ends came to 9 bases. The CDR3, as DNA: TGTGCCAGCTCAGGAGGGGAGGATACGCAGTATTTT. Translation gives CASSGGEDTQYF.